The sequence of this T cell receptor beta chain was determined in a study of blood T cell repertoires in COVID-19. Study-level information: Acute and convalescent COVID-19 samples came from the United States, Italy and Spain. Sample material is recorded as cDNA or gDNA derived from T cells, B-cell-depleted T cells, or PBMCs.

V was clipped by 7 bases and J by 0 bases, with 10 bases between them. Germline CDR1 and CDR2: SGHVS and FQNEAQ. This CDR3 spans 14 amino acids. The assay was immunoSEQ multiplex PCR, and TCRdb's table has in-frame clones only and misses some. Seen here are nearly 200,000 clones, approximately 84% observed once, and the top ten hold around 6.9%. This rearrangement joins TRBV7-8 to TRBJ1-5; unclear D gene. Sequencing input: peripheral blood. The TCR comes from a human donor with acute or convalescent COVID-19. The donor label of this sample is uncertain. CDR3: CASNEQSSNQPQHF. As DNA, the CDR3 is TGTGCCAGCAACGAACAGAGTAGCAATCAGCCCCAGCATTTT.